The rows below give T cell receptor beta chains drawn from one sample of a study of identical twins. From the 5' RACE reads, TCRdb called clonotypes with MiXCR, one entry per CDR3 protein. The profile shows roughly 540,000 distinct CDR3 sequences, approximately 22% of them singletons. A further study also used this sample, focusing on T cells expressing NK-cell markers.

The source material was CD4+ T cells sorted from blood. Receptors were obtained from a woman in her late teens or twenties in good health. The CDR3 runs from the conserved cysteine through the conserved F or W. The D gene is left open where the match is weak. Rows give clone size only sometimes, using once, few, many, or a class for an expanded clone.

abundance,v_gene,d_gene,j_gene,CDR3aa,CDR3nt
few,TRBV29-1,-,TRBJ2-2,CSVLTGTITGELFF,TGCAGCGTTCTAACCGGGACCATCACCGGGGAGCTGTTTTTT
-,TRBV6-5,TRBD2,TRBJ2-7,CASSYSSSGTYEQYF,TGTGCCAGCAGTTACTCGTCTAGCGGGACCTACGAGCAGTACTTC
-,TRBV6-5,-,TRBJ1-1,CASSHSREVNTEAFF,TGTGCCAGCAGTCACTCCAGGGAAGTGAACACTGAAGCTTTCTTT
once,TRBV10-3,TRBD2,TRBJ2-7,CAISDPGLAKYEQYF,TGTGCCATCAGTGACCCCGGACTAGCTAAGTACGAGCAGTACTTC
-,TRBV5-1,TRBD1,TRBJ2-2,CASSITRQGTGELFF,TGCGCCAGCAGCATAACGAGACAGGGAACCGGGGAGCTGTTTTTT
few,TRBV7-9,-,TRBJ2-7,CASSLNGENYEQYF,TGTGCCAGCAGCTTAAATGGAGAGAACTACGAGCAGTACTTC
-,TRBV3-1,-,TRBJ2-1,CASSHQRVGEDEQFF,TGTGCCAGCAGCCATCAAAGGGTAGGTGAGGATGAGCAGTTCTTC
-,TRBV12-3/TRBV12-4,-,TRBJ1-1,CASSLGTKAFF,TGTGCCAGCAGCCTGGGAACGAAAGCTTTCTTT
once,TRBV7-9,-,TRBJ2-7,CASSWLTFYEQYF,TGTGCCAGCAGCTGGCTGACTTTCTACGAGCAGTACTTC
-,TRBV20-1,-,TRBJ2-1,CSASRQRVGNEQFF,TGCAGTGCTTCGAGACAGAGAGTGGGGAATGAGCAGTTCTTC
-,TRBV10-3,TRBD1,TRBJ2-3,CAISDDQGVHTDTQYF,TGTGCCATCAGTGATGATCAGGGGGTCCACACAGATACGCAGTATTTT
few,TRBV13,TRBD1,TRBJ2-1,CASSPGTGMAGLFF,TGTGCCAGCAGCCCCGGGACAGGGATGGCAGGGCTGTTCTTC
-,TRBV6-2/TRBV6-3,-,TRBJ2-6,CASSRGFTSGANVLTF,TGTGCCAGCAGCCGAGGGTTTACCTCTGGGGCCAACGTCCTGACTTTC
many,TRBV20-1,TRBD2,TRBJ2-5,CSARDRRGETQYF,TGCAGTGCTAGAGATCGGCGGGGGGAGACCCAGTACTTC
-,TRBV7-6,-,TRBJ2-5,CASSRRVEETQYF,TGTGCCAGCAGCCGCCGGGTAGAAGAGACCCAGTACTTC
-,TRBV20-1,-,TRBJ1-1,CSARPGMGTEAFF,TGCAGTGCTAGGCCGGGAATGGGCACTGAAGCTTTCTTT
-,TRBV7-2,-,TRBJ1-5,CASSLYQLYSNQPQHF,TGTGCCAGCAGCTTATACCAGCTTTATAGCAATCAGCCCCAGCATTTT
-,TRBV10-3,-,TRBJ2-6,CAISELGTASGANVLTF,TGTGCCATCAGTGAGCTTGGGACGGCCTCTGGGGCCAACGTCCTGACTTTC
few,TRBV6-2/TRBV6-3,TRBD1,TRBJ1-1,CASSYSFAGTANTEAFF,TGTGCCAGCAGTTACTCCTTCGCCGGGACAGCGAACACTGAAGCTTTCTTT
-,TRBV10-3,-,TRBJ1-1,CAISESGNTEAFF,TGTGCCATCAGTGAGTCGGGGAACACTGAAGCTTTCTTT
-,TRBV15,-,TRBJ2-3,CATSRVAGTDTQYF,TGTGCCACCAGCAGAGTGGCAGGCACAGATACGCAGTATTTT
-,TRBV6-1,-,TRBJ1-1,CASSMGGNTEAFF,TGTGCCAGCAGCATGGGGGGGAACACTGAAGCTTTCTTT
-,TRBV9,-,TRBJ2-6,CASSVGIAGANVLTF,TGTGCCAGCAGCGTAGGGATTGCTGGGGCCAACGTCCTGACTTTC
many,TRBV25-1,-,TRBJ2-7,CASSFSQGGQVEQYF,TGTGCCAGCAGTTTTTCGCAGGGGGGACAAGTCGAGCAGTACTTC
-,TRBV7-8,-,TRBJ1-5,CASSFSRINQPQHF,TGTGCCAGCAGCTTCAGCCGGATCAATCAGCCCCAGCATTTT